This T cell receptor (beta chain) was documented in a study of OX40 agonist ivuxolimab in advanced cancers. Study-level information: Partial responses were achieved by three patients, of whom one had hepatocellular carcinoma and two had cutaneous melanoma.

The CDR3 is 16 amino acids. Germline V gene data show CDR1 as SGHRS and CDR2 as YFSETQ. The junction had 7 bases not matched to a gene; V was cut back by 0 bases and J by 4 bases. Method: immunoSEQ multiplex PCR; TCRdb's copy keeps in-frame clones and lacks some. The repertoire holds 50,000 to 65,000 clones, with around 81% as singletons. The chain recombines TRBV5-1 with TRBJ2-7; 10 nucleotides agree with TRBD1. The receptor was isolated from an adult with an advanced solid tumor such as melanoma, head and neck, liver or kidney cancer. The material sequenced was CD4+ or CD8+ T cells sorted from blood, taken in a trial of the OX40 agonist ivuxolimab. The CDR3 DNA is TGCGCCAGCAGCTTGGACTCCGGGACAGGGGTTTACGAGCAGTACTTC. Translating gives CASSLDSGTGVYEQYF.